The rows below give T cell receptor beta chains drawn from one sample of a study of brain T cells in children with intractable seizures. The repertoire was sequenced with immunoSEQ multiplex PCR; TCRdb's copy has only in-frame clones and lacks some. The table shows roughly 69,000 clones, with around 95% occurring only once. The source material was peripheral blood, sampled at surgery. The receptors were gathered from a boy under two years old with focal cortical dysplasia and intractable seizures. Each CDR3 is given with its conserved first and last residue. D genes are given only for firm matches. Not every row has a clone size; where given, it reads once, few, many or a size class.

cdr3_aa | cdr3_nt | clone_size | d_call | j_call | v_call
CASSPAYEQYF | TGTGCCAGCAGCCCCGCCTACGAGCAGTACTTC | NA | NA | TRBJ2-7 | TRBV12-3/TRBV12-4
CASSFPGLGREAQYF | TGTGCCAGCAGCTTCCCAGGACTAGGTCGTGAGGCGCAGTATTTT | NA | TRBD2 | TRBJ2-3 | TRBV7-2
CASTSGGGRADTQYF | TGTGCCAGCACCTCTGGAGGGGGGAGGGCAGATACGCAGTATTTT | NA | NA | TRBJ2-3 | TRBV4-2
CASSPLQGALGWEQYF | TGCGCCAGCAGCCCTCTTCAGGGGGCGTTGGGGTGGGAGCAGTACTTC | NA | TRBD1 | TRBJ2-7 | TRBV5-1
CASSIRQDYSYEQYF | TGTGCCAGTAGTATAAGACAGGATTATTCCTACGAGCAGTACTTC | NA | NA | TRBJ2-7 | TRBV19
CASSLQGTNEKLFF | TGTGCCAGCAGCTTACAGGGAACTAATGAAAAACTGTTTTTT | NA | NA | TRBJ1-4 | TRBV7-9
CASGLPPAGSHTQYF | TGTGCTAGTGGTTTACCCCCCGCAGGGTCACATACGCAGTATTTT | NA | NA | TRBJ2-3 | TRBV12-5
CASGLVLGPRLAGELFF | TGTGCTAGTGGTTTGGTGTTAGGGCCACGTCTCGCCGGGGAGCTGTTTTTT | NA | NA | TRBJ2-2 | TRBV12-5
CASSLGGPPNNYGYTF | TGCGCCAGCAGCTTGGGAGGGCCTCCAAATAACTATGGCTACACCTTC | NA | NA | TRBJ1-2 | TRBV5-1
CASSILGDTEAFF | TGTGCCAGTAGTATACTGGGGGACACTGAAGCTTTCTTT | NA | NA | TRBJ1-1 | TRBV19
CASSLFAQSSGNTIYF | TGTGCCAGCAGCTTATTCGCCCAGAGCTCTGGAAACACCATATATTTT | NA | NA | TRBJ1-3 | TRBV7-8
CASSLAASGTDTQYF | TGTGCCAGCAGCTTAGCGGCTAGCGGGACTGATACGCAGTATTTT | NA | TRBD2 | TRBJ2-3 | TRBV7-8
CASSRITEAFF | TGTGCCAGCAGCAGGATCACTGAAGCTTTCTTT | few | NA | TRBJ1-1 | TRBV6-5
CASSLYRTSGGVSKYNEQFF | TGTGCCAGCAGCTTGTATAGGACTAGCGGGGGGGTCTCCAAATACAATGAGCAGTTCTTC | NA | TRBD2 | TRBJ2-1 | TRBV5-4
CASSRTPGNTGAPGNTIYF | TGTGCCAGCAGCCGAACCCCAGGGAATACAGGGGCCCCTGGAAACACCATATATTTT | NA | TRBD1 | TRBJ1-3 | TRBV7-9
CASSKRWTSGYEQYF | TGTGCCAGCAGCAAAAGGTGGACTAGCGGCTACGAGCAGTACTTC | NA | NA | TRBJ2-7 | TRBV21-1
CASSFVPATGELFF | TGTGCCAGCAGCTTCGTTCCGGCCACCGGGGAGCTGTTTTTT | NA | NA | TRBJ2-2 | TRBV5-6
CASQMARSGEQFF | TGTGCCAGTCAAATGGCCCGATCGGGTGAGCAGTTCTTC | NA | NA | TRBJ2-1 | TRBV2
CASSLSGSLTDTQYF | TGTGCCAGCAGTTTGAGCGGGAGTCTCACAGATACGCAGTATTTT | NA | TRBD2 | TRBJ2-3 | TRBV11-1
CASSLVGAVSSYEQYF | TGTGCCAGCAGCTTAGTGGGGGCGGTGAGCTCCTACGAGCAGTACTTC | NA | NA | TRBJ2-7 | TRBV7-2
CASSFGQGVGTMETQYF | TGTGCCAGCAGCTTCGGACAGGGGGTCGGAACAATGGAGACCCAGTACTTC | NA | TRBD1 | TRBJ2-5 | TRBV7-2
CASSPETSGGWDDTQYF | TGTGCCAGCAGCCCCGAGACTAGCGGGGGGTGGGACGATACGCAGTATTTT | NA | TRBD2 | TRBJ2-3 | TRBV3-1/TRBV3-2
CASSIEETQYF | TGTGCCAGTAGTATCGAAGAGACCCAGTACTTC | once | NA | TRBJ2-5 | TRBV19
CASSLTGGTGNEQYF | TGTGCCAGCAGCTTAACGGGGGGGACCGGGAACGAGCAGTACTTC | NA | TRBD2 | TRBJ2-7 | TRBV7-3
CASSEALLDRGLNTF | TGTGCCAGCAGTGAAGCTCTCCTGGACAGGGGGTTAAACACCTTC | NA | TRBD1 | TRBJ1-2 | TRBV6-1
CASSSRDTGGSNTIYF | TGTGCCAGCAGCTCGCGGGACACCGGGGGCTCAAACACCATATATTTT | NA | NA | TRBJ1-3 | TRBV11-2
CASSLRGGDYEQYF | TGTGCCAGCAGCTTGCGAGGGGGGGACTACGAGCAGTACTTC | NA | NA | TRBJ2-7 | TRBV5-4
CASSTLGGNTIYF | TGTGCCAGCAGTACCCTGGGGGGAAACACCATATATTTT | NA | NA | TRBJ1-3 | TRBV27
CASSVRQGTSQPQHF | TGTGCCAGCAGTGTTCGACAGGGAACGAGCCAGCCCCAGCATTTT | NA | TRBD1 | TRBJ1-5 | TRBV28
CASSLVPGVQETQYF | TGTGCCAGCAGCTTAGTGCCGGGGGTCCAAGAGACCCAGTACTTC | NA | NA | TRBJ2-5 | TRBV7-3
CASSLVKSSYNEQFF | TGCGCCAGCAGCTTGGTGAAGAGCTCCTACAATGAGCAGTTCTTC | once | NA | TRBJ2-1 | TRBV5-1
CASSYAGRTYNEQFF | TGTGCCAGCAGTTACGCGGGACGGACCTACAATGAGCAGTTCTTC | NA | NA | TRBJ2-1 | TRBV6-2/TRBV6-3
CASSFSPWSTGAF | TGTGCCAGCAGTTTTTCCCCTTGGTCGACAGGGGCTTTT | NA | TRBD1 | TRBJ1-2 | TRBV28
CASSPQREVHEQYF | TGTGCCAGCTCACCACAGCGGGAGGTCCACGAGCAGTACTTC | NA | TRBD2 | TRBJ2-7 | TRBV18
CAIRTTSGRSSTQYF | TGTGCCATCAGGACGACTAGCGGGAGATCCAGTACGCAGTATTTT | once | TRBD2 | TRBJ2-3 | TRBV10-3
CASSYRDTWRHYEQYF | TGTGCCAGCAGTTACCGAGATACATGGCGACACTACGAGCAGTACTTC | NA | NA | TRBJ2-7 | TRBV6-5
CASSLRGAWGTDTQYF | TGTGCCAGCTCACTCAGGGGAGCTTGGGGCACAGATACGCAGTATTTT | NA | NA | TRBJ2-3 | TRBV18
CASSQGTSGRLRDTQYF | TGTGCCAGCAGCCAGGGGACTAGCGGGAGACTGAGGGATACGCAGTATTTT | NA | TRBD2 | TRBJ2-3 | TRBV3-1/TRBV3-2
CASSLLAGGQETQYF | TGTGCCAGCAGCTTACTAGCGGGAGGCCAAGAGACCCAGTACTTC | once | TRBD2 | TRBJ2-5 | TRBV7-3
CASSLGWGAKTEAFF | TGTGCCAGCAGTTTAGGTTGGGGGGCGAAGACTGAAGCTTTCTTT | NA | NA | TRBJ1-1 | TRBV6-5
CASSLAFGGAGRQYNEQFF | TGTGCCAGCAGCTTAGCCTTCGGCGGAGCGGGGCGCCAATACAATGAGCAGTTCTTC | NA | TRBD2 | TRBJ2-1 | TRBV7-6
CATSRLPGTSGRNEQFF | TGTGCCACCAGCAGGCTTCCCGGGACTAGCGGGAGGAATGAGCAGTTCTTC | NA | TRBD2 | TRBJ2-1 | TRBV15
CSASFQGGRRDSPLHF | TGCAGTGCTAGTTTCCAGGGAGGGCGGAGAGATTCACCCCTCCACTTT | NA | NA | TRBJ1-6 | TRBV20-1
CSSRDWETQYF | TGCAGTTCCCGGGACTGGGAGACCCAGTACTTC | NA | NA | TRBJ2-5 | TRBV20-1
CASSLSGRGTDTQYF | TGTGCCAGCAGCCTCAGCGGGAGGGGCACAGATACGCAGTATTTT | once | TRBD2 | TRBJ2-3 | TRBV5-6
CASSVSVSSYNEQFF | TGTGCCAGCAGCGTCTCGGTAAGCTCCTACAATGAGCAGTTCTTC | NA | NA | TRBJ2-1 | TRBV9
CASSYPPAGGYDEQYF | TGTGCCAGCAGTTACCCCCCGGCGGGAGGGTACGACGAGCAGTACTTC | NA | TRBD2 | TRBJ2-7 | TRBV6-2/TRBV6-3
CASSMGADRGAFF | TGCGCCAGCAGCATGGGGGCGGACAGGGGAGCTTTCTTT | NA | TRBD1 | TRBJ1-1 | TRBV5-1
CASSFLVGGNVKSEQFF | TGTGCCAGCAGCTTCCTCGTGGGCGGGAATGTTAAAAGTGAGCAGTTCTTC | NA | NA | TRBJ2-1 | TRBV7-3
CASSLVGPGRGYTF | TGTGCCAGCAGCTTGGTCGGGCCAGGGAGAGGCTACACCTTC | few | NA | TRBJ1-2 | TRBV5-6
CASRQGAVETQYF | TGTGCCAGCAGACAGGGGGCTGTGGAGACCCAGTACTTC | NA | TRBD1 | TRBJ2-5 | TRBV3-1/TRBV3-2
CASSLWTGYEQYF | TGTGCCAGCAGTTTATGGACAGGGTACGAGCAGTACTTC | NA | TRBD1 | TRBJ2-7 | TRBV27
CASSLGHNTEAFF | TGTGCCAGCAGCTTAGGACATAACACTGAAGCTTTCTTT | NA | NA | TRBJ1-1 | TRBV11-3